The clone carrying this TCR beta chain was seen many times. Its matching antigen is unknown. V shed 2 bases and J 9 bases; nucleotides not matched to a gene: 12. Germline values: CDR1 SGHAT, CDR2 FQNNGV. The CDR3 covers 16 residues. This sample was included in a study of T-cell reconstitution after alpha-beta-depleted transplantation in children. Construction of the TCRbeta library involved unique molecular identifiers. TCRdb recomputed calls from the PCR reads with MiXCR, one row per CDR3 protein. The data hold around 450,000 distinct CDR3 sequences, with roughly a tenth observed a single time. Findings and limits, study-wide: At day 60, the high TCRbeta diversity found in some patients originated from recipient T cells and thymic progenitors that had survived.

The TCR comes from a child aged 2 to 15 with inherited bone marrow failure, due to receive a stem cell transplant. This chain joins TRBV11-2 and TRBJ2-1, with 8 bases aligning to TRBD2. The sample consisted of PBMCs, taken before TCRalphabeta/CD19-depleted stem cell transplant. For the CDR3, the DNA is TGTGCCAGCAGCTTACTGGGGACTAGGCCCAACGGTGAGCAGTTCTTC. It specifies CASSLLGTRPNGEQFF.